Each of the 27 T cell receptor beta chains below was sequenced from the same sample in a study of cytomegalovirus exposure and HLA in healthy donors. In the PCR, 60 Vbeta and 13 Jbeta primers were used. The assay was immunoSEQ multiplex PCR, and TCRdb's table has in-frame clones only and misses some. The sample contains around 150,000 clones, approximately 85% of which appear only once. Sequencing input: PBMCs. These receptors were obtained from a man in his fifties in good health and CMV-seropositive.

The chain carries TRBV30 and TRBJ1-1, with D unresolved. V lost 1 base to trimming and J lost 0 bases, with 6 bases between them. CDR3 size: 13 residues. Germline loops: CDR1 GTSNPN, CDR2 SVGIG (reference sequence). Written as DNA, the CDR3 is TGTGCCTGGAGTGCACAAGTGAACACTGAAGCTTTCTTT. Protein sequence: CAWSAQVNTEAFF.

The J gene is TRBJ1-2, the V gene TRBV10-3, with 12 bases matching TRBD1. The J segment lost 3 bases and the V segment lost 6 bases, leaving 8 bases of the junction unmatched. CDR3 length: 16 residues. CDR1 is ENHRY and CDR2 is SYGVKD in the germline V gene. Here the CDR3 DNA reads TGTGCCATCAGCTTACCGGGACAGGGGGCGGACTATGGCTACACCTTC. Translating it yields CAISLPGQGADYGYTF.

This rearrangement joins TRBV30 to TRBJ2-7; weak D call: TRBD2 (5 bases). The CDR3 contains 16 residues. The V gene lost 2 bases and the J gene lost 5 bases, with 22 bases spanning the gap. Per the germline V gene, CDR1 is GTSNPN and CDR2 is SVGIG (reference sequence). The CDR3 nucleotides read TGTGCCTGGAGTCCAACCCCCCCCGGGGTTGGACACGAGCAGTACTTC. Its translation: CAWSPTPPGVGHEQYF.

This clone was counted a few times. The gene calls are TRBV7-9 and TRBJ1-1; D is uncertain. V shed 2 bases and J shed 5 bases, with 18 bases lying between them. The germline CDR1 and CDR2 sequences are SEHNR and FQNEAQ (reference sequence). CDR3 length equals 16 residues. The CDR3 loop reads CASSLYGEVVLTEAFF. The CDR3 DNA is TGTGCCAGCAGCTTATACGGGGAGGTCGTCTTAACTGAAGCTTTCTTT.

This chain joins TRBV7-9 and TRBJ2-2, with TRBD2 as a possible D gene (6 bases). The CDR3 runs to 16 residues. CDR1 and CDR2 from the germline V gene are SEHNR and FQNEAQ (reference sequence). The V end lost 9 bases, the J end lost 2 bases, and 19 bases lay between the germline ends. CDR3 region: CASPVGGGTNTGELFF. In DNA form, the CDR3 reads TGTGCCAGTCCAGTTGGTGGGGGGACCAACACCGGGGAGCTGTTTTTT. The complete variable domain, with remaining parts taken from reference TRBV7-9 and TRBJ2-2, reads DTGVSQNPRHKITKRGQNVTFRCDPISEHNRLYWYRQTLGQGPEFLTYFQNEAQLEKSRLLSDRFSAERPKGSFSTLEIQRTEQGDSAMYLCASPVGGGTNTGELFFGEGSRLTVL.

On this clone itself: Different DNA sequences within this sample yield the same CDR3. The gene calls are TRBV18 and TRBJ2-3, with 11 bases aligning to TRBD2. The ends lost 0 bases at V and 1 base at J; junction bases unmatched: 6. The CDR3 runs to 18 residues. The germline gives CDR1 KGHSH, CDR2 LQKENI. CDR3 in DNA: TGTGCCAGCTCACCACCTGGGCTAGCGGGAGGTCGCACAGATACGCAGTATTTT. Translation: CASSPPGLAGGRTDTQYF.

The chain is built from TRBV11-3 and TRBJ2-1, with a possible D match to TRBD1 (5 bases). This CDR3 comprises 12 residues. Looked up from germline, CDR1 is SGHNT and CDR2 is YENEEA. Trimming removed 6 bases at V and 7 bases at J, with 10 bases between. The CDR3 DNA follows: TGTGCCAGCAGGGGGCGCGGAAATGAGCAGTTCTTC. This translates into CASRGRGNEQFF.

This clone was observed a few times. The rearrangement links TRBV29-1 to TRBJ2-5, with D unresolved. The V gene's germline CDR1 is SQVTM and CDR2 ANQGSEA. The germline V and J ends were trimmed by 6 bases and 2 bases, with 7 bases remaining between them. CDR3 length equals 11 residues. The CDR3 sequence is CSVNKQETQYF. The CDR3 DNA is TGCAGCGTAAACAAACAAGAGACCCAGTACTTC. Full variable domain (remainder filled in from reference TRBV29-1 and TRBJ2-5): SAVISQKPSRDICQRGTSLTIQCQVDSQVTMMFWYRQQPGQSLTLIATANQGSEATYESGFVIDKFPISRPNLTFSTLTVSNMSPEDSSIYLCSVNKQETQYFGPGTRLLVL.

This clone was recorded once. This likely reflects a read error, since a far larger clone is one base away. This sample also contains other DNA sequences that code for the same CDR3. The J gene is TRBJ2-7, the V gene TRBV7-3; a weak D match, TRBD2 (7 bases). This CDR3 has 14 residues. In germline, CDR1 is SGHTA, CDR2 FQGTGA. Between the trimmed V and J ends, which lost 5 bases and 3 bases, there was a span of 14 bases. The CDR3 loop reads CASSPTGGRYEQYF. CDR3 DNA sequence: TGTGCCAGCAGCCCAACGGGGGGCCGCTACGAGCAGTACTTC.

This sequence joins TRBV27 and TRBJ2-7, with 8 bases that match TRBD1. From germline, CDR1 is MNHEY and CDR2 SMNVEV (reference sequence). There are 13 residues in the CDR3. CDR3 in DNA: TGTGATAAACTCAGGGGGCTTTCCTACGAGCAGTACTTC. Amino acids: CDKLRGLSYEQYF.

The chain carries TRBV9 and TRBJ1-5, with 11 bases identical to TRBD1. Germline lookup yields CDR1 SGDLS and CDR2 YYNGEE. The CDR3 loop spans 14 amino acids. V trimming: 3 bases; J trimming: 6 bases; junction bases outside the gene matches: 2. The CDR3 DNA reads TGTGCCAGCAGCGCCGGGACAGGGGGTCAGCCCCAGCATTTT. It translates to CASSAGTGGQPQHF.

The chain uses TRBV6-1 and TRBJ1-1; TRBD1 agrees at 7 bases. With 7 bases clipped from V and 7 bases from J, the junction kept 12 bases outside the gene matches. Germline-derived CDR1 and CDR2 are MNHNS and SASEGT. This CDR3 is built from 14 residues. The CDR3: CASTTRRGLGEAFF. Written as DNA, the CDR3 is TGTGCCAGCACTACCCGAAGGGGGCTGGGTGAAGCTTTCTTT.

J is TRBJ1-2 and V is TRBV29-1; weak D call: TRBD1 (6 bases). Germline V lookup: CDR1 SQVTM, CDR2 ANQGSEA. Trimming pared 6 bases from V and 1 base from J, leaving 12 bases between. The CDR3 is made up of 13 amino acids. The chain's CDR3 is CSVWTVSNYGYTF. As DNA, the CDR3 is TGCAGCGTGTGGACAGTTAGTAACTATGGCTACACCTTC.

The gene calls are TRBV5-6 and TRBJ2-3; 10 bases align to TRBD1. CDR1 SGHDT and CDR2 YYEEEE come from the germline V gene. The CDR3 sequence is 15 residues long. V shed 0 bases and J 6 bases; nucleotides not matched to a gene: 4. The DNA for the CDR3 is TGTGCCAGCAGCTTGGGACAGGGGGCGAGGGATACGCAGTATTTT. Amino acids: CASSLGQGARDTQYF.

The J gene is TRBJ2-3, the V gene TRBV7-3; TRBD2 agrees at 10 bases. Looked up from germline, CDR1 is SGHTA and CDR2 is FQGTGA. The V and J ends lost 5 bases and 2 bases, in that order; junction bases with no gene match: 7. This CDR3 is built from 16 residues. The CDR3 reads CASSPRTSGSTDTQYF. CDR3 nucleotides: TGTGCCAGCAGCCCAAGGACTAGCGGATCCACAGATACGCAGTATTTT.

The J gene is TRBJ2-7, the V gene TRBV5-6; 10 bases map to TRBD2. This CDR3 is built from 15 residues. The J segment lost 1 base and the V segment lost 6 bases, leaving 7 bases of the junction unmatched. Germline CDR1 and CDR2: SGHDT and YYEEEE. The chain's CDR3 is CASIQGTSVSYEQYF. DNA of the CDR3: TGTGCCAGCATCCAGGGGACTAGCGTTTCCTACGAGCAGTACTTC.

The chain combines TRBV5-6 with TRBJ1-1; D is undetermined. This CDR3 contains 12 residues. Trimming cost V 1 base and J 7 bases, with 8 bases left between them. CDR1 is SGHDT and CDR2 is YYEEEE in the germline V gene. CDR3 sequence: CASSLPGIEAFF. The CDR3 DNA sequence: TGTGCCAGCAGCTTGCCCGGGATTGAAGCTTTCTTT.

The V and J genes are TRBV19 and TRBJ2-1; 9 nucleotides match TRBD2. V shed 2 bases and J 8 bases; nucleotides not matched to a gene: 10. Germline lookup yields CDR1 LNHDA and CDR2 SQIVND (reference sequence). CDR3 length: 16 residues. CDR3 in DNA: TGTGCCAGTAGTATACCGGTGGCGGGAGGGAGGGATGAGCAGTTCTTC. Translated, it gives CASSIPVAGGRDEQFF. The full variable domain, its missing parts supplied by reference TRBV19 and TRBJ2-1, is DGGITQSPKYLFRKEGQNVTLSCEQNLNHDAMYWYRQDPGQGLRLIYYSQIVNDFQKGDIAEGYSVSREKKESFPLTVTSAQKNPTAFYLCASSIPVAGGRDEQFFGPGTRLTVL.

This sequence joins TRBV19 and TRBJ1-5, with TRBD1 matching 9 bases. Germline lookup yields CDR1 LNHDA and CDR2 SQIVND (reference sequence). CDR3 length: 17 amino acids. V trimming: 4 bases; J trimming: 2 bases; junction bases outside the gene matches: 9. DNA of the CDR3: TGTGCCAGTAGTAAACACACAGGGGGCGACGGCAATCAGCCCCAGCATTTT. It yields the protein CASSKHTGGDGNQPQHF.

The J gene is TRBJ2-7, the V gene TRBV6-5, with D hard to call. The V and J ends lost 8 bases and 2 bases respectively, with 7 bases between them. In germline, CDR1 is MNHEY, CDR2 SVGAGI. The length of the CDR3 is 11 residues. CDR3 sequence (DNA): TGTGCCAGCGCGGCTACCTACGAGCAGTACTTC. Its protein is CASAATYEQYF.

This clone was counted a few times. The rearrangement joins TRBV6-5 to TRBJ2-1; weak D call: TRBD2 (5 bases). The V end lost 5 bases, the J end lost 10 bases, and 12 bases lay between the germline ends. In germline, CDR1 is MNHEY, CDR2 SVGAGI. The CDR3 has 12 residues. The DNA of the CDR3 is TGTGCCAGCAGTCCCCAGACTATGGAGCAGTTCTTC. As protein: CASSPQTMEQFF.

This chain uses TRBV6-1 with TRBJ2-1, with 7 positions matching TRBD2. The V gene's germline CDR1 is MNHNS and CDR2 SASEGT. After removal of 4 bases from V and 2 bases from J, the junction contained 5 bases not matched to a gene. The CDR3 is 15 amino acids. The CDR3: CASSGLAGAYNEQFF. The DNA of the CDR3 is TGTGCCAGCAGTGGGCTGGCGGGAGCCTACAATGAGCAGTTCTTC.

Here the CDR3 reads CASSQVARVTNPPGYTF. The CDR3 DNA reads as TGCGCCAGCAGCCAAGTCGCGAGGGTCACAAACCCACCAGGCTACACCTTC. The chain combines TRBV4-3 with TRBJ1-2; D remains ambiguous. V lost 1 base and J 8 bases, leaving 23 bases between the germline ends. Germline loops: CDR1 LGHNA, CDR2 YSLEER. The CDR3 covers 17 residues.

The gene calls are TRBV5-8 and TRBJ2-2, with 15 bases identical to TRBD2. This CDR3 has 17 amino acids. V lost 4 bases to trimming and J lost 4 bases; unmatched junction nucleotides: 5. Germline-derived CDR1 and CDR2 are SGHTS and YDEGEE. The CDR3 coding sequence is TGTGCCAGCAGCAGAACGGGACTAGCGGGGGGCACCGGGGAGCTGTTTTTT. This gives the protein CASSRTGLAGGTGELFF.

This clone was observed once. CDR3 sequence: CASSSLAGGSNEQFF. The CDR3 DNA is TGTGCCAGCAGCTCCTTAGCGGGGGGTTCAAATGAGCAGTTCTTC. The chain links TRBV5-5 to TRBJ2-1; TRBD2 aligns across 10 bases. Germline loops: CDR1 SGHKS, CDR2 YYEKEE (reference sequence). After removal of 3 bases from V and 7 bases from J, the junction contained 7 bases not matched to a gene. CDR3 size: 15 residues.

CDR3 DNA sequence: TGTGCCAGCAGCGTAGGGGCAGGGGTTGGCACAGATACGCAGTATTTT. Protein product: CASSVGAGVGTDTQYF. The chain employs TRBV9 and TRBJ2-3; a weak D match, TRBD1 (6 bases). V was trimmed by 0 bases and J by 1 base, leaving 12 bases between them. Germline CDR1 reads SGDLS; CDR2 reads YYNGEE. The CDR3 is 16 residues long.

The CDR3 DNA sequence: TGTGCCAGCAGCTTAGCTAGATCGAACACCGGGGAGCTGTTTTTT. Its translation: CASSLARSNTGELFF. This chain joins TRBV7-9 and TRBJ2-2; D not certain. This CDR3 is built from 15 residues. Germline-derived CDR1 and CDR2 are SEHNR and FQNEAQ (reference sequence). V shed 0 bases and J shed 0 bases, with 5 bases lying between them.